Listed below are T cell receptor beta chains from one sample, sequenced in a study of T-cell memory formation after mild COVID-19. TCRdb processed the 5' RACE reads anew with MiXCR; each CDR3 protein has one entry. Among fewer than 90,000 distinct CDR3 sequences listed, approximately 15% were seen once. The sequenced sample consisted of PBMCs or a T cell subset sorted from them (not recorded which). The receptors come from an adult woman who had mild COVID-19 (a few samples of this study predate the infection). Cell type and time point are not known. The CDR3 runs from the conserved cysteine through the conserved F or W. Fields, in order: J gene, V gene, D gene, clone size, CDR3 DNA, CDR3 protein. The D gene is left open where the match is weak. Part of the rows lack a size; the others show once, few, many or a class for expanded clones.

J: TRBJ2-7; V: TRBV28; D: TRBD2; size: .; DNA: TGTGCCACCACAACCCCACTAGCGGGAGCCCATCCCAGCGAGCAGTACTTC; CDR3: CATTTPLAGAHPSEQYF
J: TRBJ2-7; V: TRBV5-1; D: TRBD2; size: .; DNA: TGCGCCGGCGGGGATCCTGCAGCGGGAGGGCCCTACGAGCAGTACTTC; CDR3: CAGGDPAAGGPYEQYF
J: TRBJ2-3; V: TRBV5-1; D: .; size: .; DNA: TGCGCCAGCAGCTTGGATGGAGGGTCAAATCCAGTCGAAGATACGCAGTATTTT; CDR3: CASSLDGGSNPVEDTQYF
J: TRBJ2-5; V: TRBV24-1; D: .; size: .; DNA: TGTGCCACCAGTGAATCCGGGGGCGCTGGGGAGACCCAGTACTTC; CDR3: CATSESGGAGETQYF
J: TRBJ2-7; V: TRBV7-9; D: .; size: few; DNA: TGTGCCAGCAGCATCGATGTAGGCACCTACGAGCAGTACTTC; CDR3: CASSIDVGTYEQYF
J: TRBJ2-5; V: TRBV7-8; D: .; size: few; DNA: TGTGCCAGCAGCCCGCAAGAGACCCAGTACTTC; CDR3: CASSPQETQYF
J: TRBJ1-1; V: TRBV4-2; D: .; size: few; DNA: TGTGCCAGCAGCCAAACTCCGGGCGCGAGGGGTGAAGCTTTCTTT; CDR3: CASSQTPGARGEAFF
J: TRBJ2-1; V: TRBV5-1; D: .; size: .; DNA: TGCGCCACGGGCGAGGGCTTGGGATACAATGAGCAGTTCTTC; CDR3: CATGEGLGYNEQFF
J: TRBJ1-5; V: TRBV9; D: TRBD1; size: few; DNA: TGTGCCAGCAGCGTAGGGACAGGGCGGCAGCCCCAGCATTTT; CDR3: CASSVGTGRQPQHF
J: TRBJ2-7; V: TRBV24-1; D: .; size: .; DNA: TGTGCCACCAGTGATTCCCAGACCAACTCCTACGAGCAGTACTTC; CDR3: CATSDSQTNSYEQYF
J: TRBJ2-7; V: TRBV27; D: TRBD2; size: .; DNA: TGTGCCAGCAGGATCGGGGGGGGACACGAGCAGTACTTC; CDR3: CASRIGGGHEQYF
J: TRBJ2-5; V: TRBV6-5; D: .; size: .; DNA: TGTGCCAGCAGTTATCGGGAGGGGGCGGCGACCCAGTACTTC; CDR3: CASSYREGAATQYF
J: TRBJ2-1; V: TRBV12-3/TRBV12-4; D: .; size: .; DNA: TGTGCCAGCAGACTTACTAGTTTTGAGCAGTTCTTC; CDR3: CASRLTSFEQFF
J: TRBJ2-2; V: TRBV29-1; D: TRBD1; size: few; DNA: TGCAGCGTTGAAGTGTATGACAGGGACACCGGGGAGCTGTTTTTT; CDR3: CSVEVYDRDTGELFF
J: TRBJ2-7; V: TRBV9; D: .; size: .; DNA: TGTGCCAGCAGCCCATCCGGGACGTCGTCCTACGAGCAGTACTTC; CDR3: CASSPSGTSSYEQYF
J: TRBJ2-2; V: TRBV14; D: .; size: .; DNA: TGTGCCAGCAGCCTTCAGCACACCGGGGAGCTGTTTTTT; CDR3: CASSLQHTGELFF
J: TRBJ2-3; V: TRBV24-1; D: .; size: .; DNA: TGTGCCACCAGTGACCCCGAACCCCGGGGCACAGATACGCAGTATTTT; CDR3: CATSDPEPRGTDTQYF
J: TRBJ2-5; V: TRBV11-2; D: TRBD1; size: .; DNA: TGTGCCAGCAGCCCGACCGGGACAGATAGCCCGTACCAAGAGACCCAGTACTTC; CDR3: CASSPTGTDSPYQETQYF
J: TRBJ2-3; V: TRBV7-3; D: .; size: .; DNA: TGTGCCAGCAGCACGGGCCTTTACGCGGACGCAGATACGCAGTATTTT; CDR3: CASSTGLYADADTQYF
J: TRBJ2-7; V: TRBV10-3; D: TRBD2; size: .; DNA: TGTGCCATCAGTGACCAAACTAGCGGCATTTACGAGCAGTACTTC; CDR3: CAISDQTSGIYEQYF
J: TRBJ2-7; V: TRBV27; D: TRBD1; size: few; DNA: TGTGCCAGCAGGCTAGGGGGACAGGGTAACATCCACGAGCAGTACTTC; CDR3: CASRLGGQGNIHEQYF
J: TRBJ1-1; V: TRBV5-1; D: TRBD1; size: .; DNA: TGCGCCAGCAGCCCGGGACAGGGAATGAACACTGAAGCTTTCTTT; CDR3: CASSPGQGMNTEAFF
J: TRBJ2-1; V: TRBV6-2/TRBV6-3; D: .; size: .; DNA: TGTGCCAGTTCTGTGGTTCGGGAGAGGGTTGATGAGCAGTTCTTC; CDR3: CASSVVRERVDEQFF
J: TRBJ2-2; V: TRBV24-1; D: .; size: .; DNA: TGTGCCACCAGTGATTTGTGGGCATCCGGGGAGCTGTTTTTT; CDR3: CATSDLWASGELFF
J: TRBJ2-7; V: TRBV7-9; D: .; size: .; DNA: TGTGCCAGCACCTTGACAAATAACTACGAGCAGTACTTC; CDR3: CASTLTNNYEQYF
J: TRBJ2-5; V: TRBV7-9; D: TRBD2; size: .; DNA: TGTGCCAGCAGCTGGGGACTAGCGGGAGTTATGGAGACCCAGTACTTC; CDR3: CASSWGLAGVMETQYF
J: TRBJ2-3; V: TRBV24-1; D: TRBD2; size: .; DNA: TGTGCCACCAGTGACCGGGCCCTAGCGGATTCTAGCACAGATACGCAGTATTTT; CDR3: CATSDRALADSSTDTQYF
J: TRBJ2-4; V: TRBV11-3; D: TRBD2; size: few; DNA: TGTGCCAGCAGCTTAGTACCAGCGGGAGTGTCCAAAAACATTCAGTACTTC; CDR3: CASSLVPAGVSKNIQYF
J: TRBJ1-2; V: TRBV4-3; D: .; size: .; DNA: TGCGCCAGCAGCCAGGGAGAGGGCTATGGCTACACCTTC; CDR3: CASSQGEGYGYTF
J: TRBJ2-7; V: TRBV29-1; D: .; size: .; DNA: TGCAGCGTTGATGGGCTCCAGGGGCACAGGATCGAGCAGTACTTC; CDR3: CSVDGLQGHRIEQYF
J: TRBJ1-5; V: TRBV7-3; D: .; size: .; DNA: TGTGCCAGTGGTCTTTTCCGGGGGCAGTATAATCAGCCCCAGCATTTT; CDR3: CASGLFRGQYNQPQHF
J: TRBJ2-3; V: TRBV6-4; D: .; size: few; DNA: TGTGCCAGCAGTGACTCAGGCGGTAGCACAGATACGCAGTATTTT; CDR3: CASSDSGGSTDTQYF
J: TRBJ2-7; V: TRBV6-5; D: .; size: .; DNA: TGTGCCAGCAGTTACGCCAGGGGGGGCCACTACGAGCAGTACTTC; CDR3: CASSYARGGHYEQYF
J: TRBJ1-4; V: TRBV4-1; D: .; size: .; DNA: TGCGCCAGCAGCCCTACTCTGGGGGACAATAATGAAAAACTGTTTTTT; CDR3: CASSPTLGDNNEKLFF
J: TRBJ1-1; V: TRBV6-5; D: .; size: few; DNA: TGTGCCAGCAGTTATTCATCTGTGAACACTGAAGCTTTCTTT; CDR3: CASSYSSVNTEAFF
J: TRBJ2-1; V: TRBV24-1; D: TRBD1; size: .; DNA: TGTGCCACCAGTGACCCTGCAGGGGGCGATTACAATGAGCAGTTCTTC; CDR3: CATSDPAGGDYNEQFF
J: TRBJ1-1; V: TRBV7-3; D: .; size: .; DNA: TGTGCCAGCAGCTTACCCGCTATTGGAAAAACTGAAGCTTTCTTT; CDR3: CASSLPAIGKTEAFF
J: TRBJ2-1; V: TRBV9; D: TRBD1; size: few; DNA: TGTGCCAGCAGCACTCACCTCACAGGGGGCGCGGTATATGAGCAGTTCTTC; CDR3: CASSTHLTGGAVYEQFF
J: TRBJ2-3; V: TRBV25-1; D: TRBD1; size: many; DNA: TGTGCCAGCAGTGAATTAGGGACAGGGGGACCGACAGATACGCAGTATTTT; CDR3: CASSELGTGGPTDTQYF
J: TRBJ2-1; V: TRBV29-1; D: TRBD1; size: medium-sized; DNA: TGCAGCGCCCGGACAGGGGAGTATGAGCAGTTCTTC; CDR3: CSARTGEYEQFF
J: TRBJ2-1; V: TRBV7-2; D: .; size: few; DNA: TGTGCCAGCAGCTTAAGCGGCATTTCCTACAATGAGCAGTTCTTC; CDR3: CASSLSGISYNEQFF
J: TRBJ2-3; V: TRBV7-8; D: .; size: few; DNA: TGTGCCAGCAGCTACGGGCCAGATACGCAGTATTTT; CDR3: CASSYGPDTQYF
J: TRBJ1-5; V: TRBV19; D: .; size: few; DNA: TGTGCCAGTAGTCCGCGGGCCAGCGGGGACAATCAGCCCCAGCATTTT; CDR3: CASSPRASGDNQPQHF
J: TRBJ2-6; V: TRBV20-1; D: .; size: .; DNA: TGCAGTGCTAGAACTTGGACAGTTTCAACTGGGGCCAACGTCCTGACTTTC; CDR3: CSARTWTVSTGANVLTF
J: TRBJ2-3; V: TRBV29-1; D: .; size: few; DNA: TGCAGCGTCAGGGACAGCACAGATACGCAGTATTTT; CDR3: CSVRDSTDTQYF
J: TRBJ1-5; V: TRBV7-9; D: .; size: .; DNA: TGTGCCAGCAGCTTGGTGGGTAACAGGGCCCTTCTGCATTTT; CDR3: CASSLVGNRALLHF
J: TRBJ1-4; V: TRBV27; D: .; size: .; DNA: TGTGCCAGCACCCCGATGTTCGCGGGTGCTAATGAAAAACTGTTTTTT; CDR3: CASTPMFAGANEKLFF